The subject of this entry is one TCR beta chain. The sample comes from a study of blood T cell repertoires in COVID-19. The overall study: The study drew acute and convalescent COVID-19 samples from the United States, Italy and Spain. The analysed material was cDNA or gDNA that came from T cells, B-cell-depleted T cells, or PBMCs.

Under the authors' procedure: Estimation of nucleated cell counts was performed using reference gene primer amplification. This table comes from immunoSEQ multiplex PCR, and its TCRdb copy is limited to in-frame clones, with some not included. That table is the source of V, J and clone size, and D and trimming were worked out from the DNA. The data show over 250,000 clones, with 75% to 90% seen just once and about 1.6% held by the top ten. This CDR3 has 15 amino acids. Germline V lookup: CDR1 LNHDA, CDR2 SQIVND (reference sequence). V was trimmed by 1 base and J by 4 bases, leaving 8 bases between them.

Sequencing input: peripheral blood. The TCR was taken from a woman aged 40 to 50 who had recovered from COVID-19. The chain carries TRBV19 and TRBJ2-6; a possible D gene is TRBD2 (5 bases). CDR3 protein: CASSIGGSGANVLTF. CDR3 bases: TGTGCCAGTAGTATAGGAGGGTCCGGGGCCAACGTCCTGACTTTC. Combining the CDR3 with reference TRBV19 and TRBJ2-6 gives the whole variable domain DGGITQSPKYLFRKEGQNVTLSCEQNLNHDAMYWYRQDPGQGLRLIYYSQIVNDFQKGDIAEGYSVSREKKESFPLTVTSAQKNPTAFYLCASSIGGSGANVLTFGAGSRLTVL.